A selection of T cell receptor beta chains follows, all from one sample in a study of early T cells in non-severe SARS-CoV-2 infection. TCRdb used MiXCR to reprocess the 5' RACE reads, holding one entry per CDR3 protein. This sample has 25,000 to 35,000 distinct CDR3 sequences, with over 2.5% found just once. The specimen was whole blood. The receptor set was obtained from an adult who was a healthcare worker with PCR-confirmed SARS-CoV-2 infection or an uninfected control (not recorded which). Each CDR3 is given without its conserved first and last residue. Fields, in order: J gene, V gene, D gene, CDR3 protein. The D gene is left open where the match is weak.

>TRBJ2-6|TRBV29-1|TRBD1
SVSAHGTVKSGANVLT
>TRBJ1-6|TRBV10-1|NA
ASSGGTNSPLH
>TRBJ2-2|TRBV6-5|NA
ASSYDRGAGTGELF
>TRBJ2-1|TRBV7-8|TRBD2
ASSLVQGLAGDRAYNEQF
>TRBJ2-2|TRBV4-1|TRBD2
ASSQEGLAGAVNTGELF
>TRBJ1-1|TRBV5-1|NA
ASSQIQSLYGTEAF
>TRBJ1-6|TRBV29-1|TRBD1
SVARDSNSPLH
>TRBJ2-1|TRBV20-1|NA
SAPRPGGRSEQF
>TRBJ2-5|TRBV7-3|NA
ASSSTSSQETQY
>TRBJ2-3|TRBV6-6|NA
ATRPNSDQDTQY
>TRBJ1-6|TRBV30|NA
AWNRATAPLH
>TRBJ2-5|TRBV20-1|TRBD1
SARDFRQGADQETQY
>TRBJ1-1|TRBV12-3/TRBV12-4|NA
ASSLAKNTEAF
>TRBJ2-2|TRBV5-4|NA
ASSQDSGGELF
>TRBJ2-3|TRBV2|NA
ASSDQGSTDTQY
>TRBJ2-1|TRBV12-3/TRBV12-4|TRBD1
ASSFRDRGYNEQF